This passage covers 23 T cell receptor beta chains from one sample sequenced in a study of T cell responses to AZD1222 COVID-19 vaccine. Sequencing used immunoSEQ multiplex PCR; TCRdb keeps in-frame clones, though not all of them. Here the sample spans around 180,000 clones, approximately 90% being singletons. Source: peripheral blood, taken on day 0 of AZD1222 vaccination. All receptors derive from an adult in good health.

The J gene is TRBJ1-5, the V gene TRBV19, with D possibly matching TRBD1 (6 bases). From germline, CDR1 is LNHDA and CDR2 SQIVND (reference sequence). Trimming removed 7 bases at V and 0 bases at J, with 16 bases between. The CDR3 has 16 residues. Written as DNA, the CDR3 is TGTGCCAGTAAGGGGGAACAGGGCTATAGCAATCAGCCCCAGCATTTT. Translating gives CASKGEQGYSNQPQHF. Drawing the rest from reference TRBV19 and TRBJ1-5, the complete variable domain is DGGITQSPKYLFRKEGQNVTLSCEQNLNHDAMYWYRQDPGQGLRLIYYSQIVNDFQKGDIAEGYSVSREKKESFPLTVTSAQKNPTAFYLCASKGEQGYSNQPQHFGDGTRLSIL.

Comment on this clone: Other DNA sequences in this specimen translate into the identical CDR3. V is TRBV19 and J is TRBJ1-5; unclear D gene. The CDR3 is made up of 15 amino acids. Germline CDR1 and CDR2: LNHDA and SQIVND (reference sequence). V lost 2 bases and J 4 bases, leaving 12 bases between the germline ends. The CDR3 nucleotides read TGTGCCAGTAGTATAACGGGGTTTGGGAATCAGCCCCAGCATTTT. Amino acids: CASSITGFGNQPQHF.

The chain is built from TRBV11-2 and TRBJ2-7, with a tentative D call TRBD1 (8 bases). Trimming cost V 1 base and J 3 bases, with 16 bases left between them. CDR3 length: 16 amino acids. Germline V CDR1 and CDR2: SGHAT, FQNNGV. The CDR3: CASSLGGGQVNYEQYF. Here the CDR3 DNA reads TGTGCCAGCAGCTTAGGGGGGGGACAGGTTAACTACGAGCAGTACTTC.

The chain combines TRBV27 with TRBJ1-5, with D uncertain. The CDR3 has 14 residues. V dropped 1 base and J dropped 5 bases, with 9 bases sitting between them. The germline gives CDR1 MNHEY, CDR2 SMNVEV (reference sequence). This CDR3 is CASSLFDGDQPQHF. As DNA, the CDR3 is TGTGCCAGCAGTTTATTTGACGGGGATCAGCCCCAGCATTTT.

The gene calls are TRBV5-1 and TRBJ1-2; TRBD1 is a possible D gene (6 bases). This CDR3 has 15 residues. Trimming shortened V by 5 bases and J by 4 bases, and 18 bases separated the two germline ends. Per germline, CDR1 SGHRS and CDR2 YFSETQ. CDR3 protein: CASRPSGGAGYGYTF. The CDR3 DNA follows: TGCGCCAGCAGACCCTCGGGGGGGGCTGGCTATGGCTACACCTTC.

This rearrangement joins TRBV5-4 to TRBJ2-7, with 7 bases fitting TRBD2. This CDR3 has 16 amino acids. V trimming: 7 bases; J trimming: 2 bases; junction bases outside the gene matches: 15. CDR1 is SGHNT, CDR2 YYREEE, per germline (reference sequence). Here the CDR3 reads CASAPRGGSGAYEQYF. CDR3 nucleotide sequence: TGTGCCAGCGCCCCCCGGGGAGGGAGCGGGGCCTACGAGCAGTACTTC.

The CDR3 sequence: CASSPTLPSGGSTQYF. For the CDR3, the DNA is TGTGCCAGCAGCCCGACCCTGCCTAGCGGGGGGAGTACGCAGTATTTT. This rearrangement joins TRBV7-6 to TRBJ2-3; the match to TRBD2 covers 11 bases. V lost 5 bases to trimming and J lost 8 bases; unmatched junction nucleotides: 12. Germline V gene data show CDR1 as SGHVS and CDR2 as FNYEAQ. This CDR3 has 16 residues.

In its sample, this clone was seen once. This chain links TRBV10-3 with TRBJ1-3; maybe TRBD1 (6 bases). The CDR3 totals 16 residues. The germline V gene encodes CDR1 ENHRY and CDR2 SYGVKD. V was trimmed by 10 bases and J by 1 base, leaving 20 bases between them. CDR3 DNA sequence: TGTGCCACCAGAGGGCCGGACAGCATATCTGGAAACACCATATATTTT. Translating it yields CATRGPDSISGNTIYF.

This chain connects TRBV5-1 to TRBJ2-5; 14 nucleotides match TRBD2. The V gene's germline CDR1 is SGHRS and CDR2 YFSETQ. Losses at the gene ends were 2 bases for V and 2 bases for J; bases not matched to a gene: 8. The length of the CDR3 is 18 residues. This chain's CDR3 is CASSFGLAGGLGQETQYF. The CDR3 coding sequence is TGCGCCAGCAGCTTCGGACTAGCGGGGGGCTTGGGGCAAGAGACCCAGTACTTC.

CDR3 sequence (DNA): TGTGCCAGCAGTTCTACAGGGAGGCGGACTGAAGCTTTCTTT. It encodes CASSSTGRRTEAFF. V usage is TRBV6-5 and J usage is TRBJ1-1, with D tentatively TRBD1 (6 bases). V lost 4 bases, J lost 5 bases, and 14 bases lay in between. The CDR3 has 14 amino acids. Germline CDR1 MNHEY, CDR2 SVGAGI.

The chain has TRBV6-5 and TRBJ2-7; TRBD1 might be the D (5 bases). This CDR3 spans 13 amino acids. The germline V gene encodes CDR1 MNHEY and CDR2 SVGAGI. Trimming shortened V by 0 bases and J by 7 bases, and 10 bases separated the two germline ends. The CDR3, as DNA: TGTGCCAGCAGTTACTCGGGCAGGGCGGAGCAGTACTTC. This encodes CASSYSGRAEQYF.

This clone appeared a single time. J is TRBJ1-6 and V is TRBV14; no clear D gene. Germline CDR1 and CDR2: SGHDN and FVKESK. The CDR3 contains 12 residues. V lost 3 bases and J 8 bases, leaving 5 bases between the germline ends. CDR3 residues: CASSQRDSPLHF. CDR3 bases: TGTGCCAGCAGCCAGCGGGATTCACCCCTCCACTTT. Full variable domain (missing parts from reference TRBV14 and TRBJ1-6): EAGVTQFPSHSVIEKGQTVTLRCDPISGHDNLYWYRRVMGKEIKFLLHFVKESKQDESGMPNNRFLAERTGGTYSTLKVQPAELEDSGVYFCASSQRDSPLHFGNGTRLTVT.

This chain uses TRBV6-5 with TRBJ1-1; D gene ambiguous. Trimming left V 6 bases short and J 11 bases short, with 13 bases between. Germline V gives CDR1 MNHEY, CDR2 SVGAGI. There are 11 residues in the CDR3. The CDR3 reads CASSWTNEAFF. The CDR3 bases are TGTGCCAGCAGCTGGACTAATGAGGCTTTCTTT.

The CDR3 loop is CASSFYNEQFF. The DNA for the CDR3 is TGTGCCAGCAGTTTCTACAATGAGCAGTTCTTC. The chain employs TRBV6-5 and TRBJ2-1, with D uncertain. The germline gives CDR1 MNHEY, CDR2 SVGAGI. This CDR3 is built from 11 residues. V was clipped by 4 bases and J by 3 bases, with 1 base between them.

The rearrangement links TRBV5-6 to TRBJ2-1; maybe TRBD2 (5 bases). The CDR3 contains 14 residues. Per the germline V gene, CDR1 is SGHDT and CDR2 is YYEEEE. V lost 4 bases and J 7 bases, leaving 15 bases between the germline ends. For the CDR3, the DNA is TGTGCCAGCAGCCACTCGGGGTCCGTGAATGAGCAGTTCTTC. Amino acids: CASSHSGSVNEQFF.

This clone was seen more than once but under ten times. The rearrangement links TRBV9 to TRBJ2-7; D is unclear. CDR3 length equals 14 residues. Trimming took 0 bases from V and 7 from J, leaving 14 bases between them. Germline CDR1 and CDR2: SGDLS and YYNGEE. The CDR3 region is CASSVEVWGDEQYF. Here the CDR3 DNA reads TGTGCCAGCAGCGTAGAAGTTTGGGGTGATGAGCAGTACTTC.

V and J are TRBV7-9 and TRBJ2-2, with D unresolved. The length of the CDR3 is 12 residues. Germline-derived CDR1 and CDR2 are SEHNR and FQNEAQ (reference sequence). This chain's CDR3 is CATGRNTGELFF. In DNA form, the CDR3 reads TGTGCGACCGGCAGGAACACCGGGGAGCTGTTTTTT.

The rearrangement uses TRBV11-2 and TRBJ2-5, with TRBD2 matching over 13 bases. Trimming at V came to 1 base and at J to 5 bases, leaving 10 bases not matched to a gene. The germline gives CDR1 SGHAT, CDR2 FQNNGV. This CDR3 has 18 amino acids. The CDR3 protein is CASSLAGLAGNRRETQYF. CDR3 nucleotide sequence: TGTGCCAGCAGCTTAGCGGGACTAGCGGGGAACAGGCGGGAGACCCAGTACTTC.

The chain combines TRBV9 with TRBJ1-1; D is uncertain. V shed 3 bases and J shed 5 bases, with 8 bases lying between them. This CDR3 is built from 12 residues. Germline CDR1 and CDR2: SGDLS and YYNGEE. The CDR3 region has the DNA TGTGCCAGCAGCGGCGGGGATACTGAAGCTTTCTTT. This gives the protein CASSGGDTEAFF.

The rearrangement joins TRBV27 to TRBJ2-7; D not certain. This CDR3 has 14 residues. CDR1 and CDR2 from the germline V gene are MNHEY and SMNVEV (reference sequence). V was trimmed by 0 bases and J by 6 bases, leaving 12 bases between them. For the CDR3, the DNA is TGTGCCAGCAGTTTATCCCTGGGCTCGCGCGAGCAGTACTTC. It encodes CASSLSLGSREQYF.

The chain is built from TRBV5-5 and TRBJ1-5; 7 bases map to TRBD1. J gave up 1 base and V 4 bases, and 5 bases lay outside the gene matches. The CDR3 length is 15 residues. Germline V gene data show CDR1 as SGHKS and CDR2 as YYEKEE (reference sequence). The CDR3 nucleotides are TGTGCCAGCAGCCTGACAGGGATCAGCAATCAGCCCCAGCATTTT. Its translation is CASSLTGISNQPQHF.

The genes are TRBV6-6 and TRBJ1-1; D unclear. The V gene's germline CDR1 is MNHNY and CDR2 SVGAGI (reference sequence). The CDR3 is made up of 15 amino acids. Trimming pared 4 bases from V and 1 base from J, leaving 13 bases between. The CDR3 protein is CASSSAFDTNTEAFF. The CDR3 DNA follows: TGTGCCAGCAGTTCTGCATTCGACACGAACACTGAAGCTTTCTTT.

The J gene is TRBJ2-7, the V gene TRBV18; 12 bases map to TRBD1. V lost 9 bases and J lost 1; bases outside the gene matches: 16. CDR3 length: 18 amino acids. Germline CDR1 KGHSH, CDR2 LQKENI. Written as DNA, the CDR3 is TGTGCCAGTTCCCGAGGGACAGGGGGCATTCCGCCATCCTACGAGCAGTACTTC. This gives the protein CASSRGTGGIPPSYEQYF.